This TCR beta chain derives from a study of T cell clones after liver transplantation. Study context: Timepoints were pre-transplant, pre-withdrawal, and after withdrawal was completed or failed.

Sequencing was performed with immunoSEQ multiplex PCR; in TCRdb, only in-frame clones are kept and a portion is missing. This sample has 68,000 or so clones, with 80% found just once. The germline V gene encodes CDR1 SGHKS and CDR2 YYEKEE (reference sequence). The CDR3 consists of 14 residues. Trimming removed 4 bases from V and 1 base from J, with 9 bases in between. This receptor was identified in a human donor who received a liver transplant. The starting material was CD4+ T cells from blood, obtained before liver transplant. J is TRBJ1-5 and V is TRBV5-5; TRBD1 is a possible D gene (6 bases). CDR3 amino acids: CASSRTESNQPQHF. CDR3 nucleotide sequence: TGTGCCAGCAGCCGGACAGAGAGCAATCAGCCCCAGCATTTT.